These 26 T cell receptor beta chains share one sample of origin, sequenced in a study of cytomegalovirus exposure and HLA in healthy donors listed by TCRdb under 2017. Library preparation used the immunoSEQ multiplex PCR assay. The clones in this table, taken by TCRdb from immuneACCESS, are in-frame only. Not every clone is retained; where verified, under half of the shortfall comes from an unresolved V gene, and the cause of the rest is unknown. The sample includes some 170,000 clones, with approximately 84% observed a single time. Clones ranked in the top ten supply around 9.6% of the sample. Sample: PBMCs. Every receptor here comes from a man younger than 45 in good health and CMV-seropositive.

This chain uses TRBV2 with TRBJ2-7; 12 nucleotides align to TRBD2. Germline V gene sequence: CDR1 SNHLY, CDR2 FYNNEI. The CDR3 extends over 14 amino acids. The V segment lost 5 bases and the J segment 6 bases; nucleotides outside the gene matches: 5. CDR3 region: CASSTGLAGSEQYF. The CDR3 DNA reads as TGTGCCAGCAGTACGGGACTAGCGGGTTCCGAGCAGTACTTC.

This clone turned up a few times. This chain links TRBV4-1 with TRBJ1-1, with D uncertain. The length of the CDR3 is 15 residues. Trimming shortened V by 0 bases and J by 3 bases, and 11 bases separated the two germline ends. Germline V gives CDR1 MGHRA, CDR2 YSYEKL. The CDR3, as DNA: TGCGCCAGCAGCCAAGACGAGGGTTGGGACACTGAAGCTTTCTTT. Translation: CASSQDEGWDTEAFF.

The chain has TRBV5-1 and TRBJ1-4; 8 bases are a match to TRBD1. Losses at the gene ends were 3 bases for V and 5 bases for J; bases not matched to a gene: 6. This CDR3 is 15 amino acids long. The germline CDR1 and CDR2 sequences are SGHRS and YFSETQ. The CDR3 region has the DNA TGCGCCAGCAGCTCTGGGACAGGAAAAAATGAAAAACTGTTTTTT. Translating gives CASSSGTGKNEKLFF.

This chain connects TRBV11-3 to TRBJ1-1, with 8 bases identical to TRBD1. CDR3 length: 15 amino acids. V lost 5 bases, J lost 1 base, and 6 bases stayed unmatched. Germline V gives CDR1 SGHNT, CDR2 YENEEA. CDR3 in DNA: TGTGCCAGCAGCGGTCCCGGGACAGGGAACACTGAAGCTTTCTTT. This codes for CASSGPGTGNTEAFF.

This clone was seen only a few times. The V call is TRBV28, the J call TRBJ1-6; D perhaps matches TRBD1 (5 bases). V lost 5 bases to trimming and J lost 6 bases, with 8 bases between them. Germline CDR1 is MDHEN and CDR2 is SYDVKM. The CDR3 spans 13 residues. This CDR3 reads CASSADSNSPLHF. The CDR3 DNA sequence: TGTGCCAGCAGTGCTGACAGTAATTCACCCCTCCACTTT. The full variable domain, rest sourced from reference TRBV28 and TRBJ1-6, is DVKVTQSSRYLVKRTGEKVFLECVQDMDHENMFWYRQDPGLGLRLIYFSYDVKMKEKGDIPEGYSVSREKKERFSLILESASTNQTSMYLCASSADSNSPLHFGNGTRLTVT.

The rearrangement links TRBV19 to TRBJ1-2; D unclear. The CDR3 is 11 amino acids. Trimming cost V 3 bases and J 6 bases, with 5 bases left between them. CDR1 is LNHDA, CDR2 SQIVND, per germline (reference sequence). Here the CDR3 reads CASSMRDGYTF. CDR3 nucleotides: TGTGCCAGTAGTATGAGGGATGGCTACACCTTC. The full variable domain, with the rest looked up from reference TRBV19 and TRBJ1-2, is DGGITQSPKYLFRKEGQNVTLSCEQNLNHDAMYWYRQDPGQGLRLIYYSQIVNDFQKGDIAEGYSVSREKKESFPLTVTSAQKNPTAFYLCASSMRDGYTFGSGTRLTVV.

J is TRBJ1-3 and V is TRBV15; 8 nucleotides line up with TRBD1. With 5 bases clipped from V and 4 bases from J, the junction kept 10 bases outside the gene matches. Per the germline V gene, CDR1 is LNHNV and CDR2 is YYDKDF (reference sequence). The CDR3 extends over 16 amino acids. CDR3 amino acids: CATSREQGASGNTIYF. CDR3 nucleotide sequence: TGTGCCACCAGCCGCGAGCAGGGGGCATCCGGAAACACCATATATTTT.

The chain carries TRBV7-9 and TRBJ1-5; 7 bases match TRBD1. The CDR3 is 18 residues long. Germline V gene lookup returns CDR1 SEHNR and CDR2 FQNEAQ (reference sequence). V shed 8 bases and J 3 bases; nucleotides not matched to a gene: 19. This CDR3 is CASSPSKRGTANNQPQHF. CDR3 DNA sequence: TGTGCCAGCTCACCTAGCAAAAGGGGGACAGCCAACAATCAGCCCCAGCATTTT.

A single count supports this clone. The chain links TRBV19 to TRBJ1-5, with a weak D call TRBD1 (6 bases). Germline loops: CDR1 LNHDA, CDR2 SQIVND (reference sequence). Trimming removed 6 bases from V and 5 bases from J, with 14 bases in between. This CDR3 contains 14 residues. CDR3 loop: CASSPNRVDQPQHF. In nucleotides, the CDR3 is TGTGCCAGTAGCCCAAACAGGGTAGATCAGCCCCAGCATTTT.

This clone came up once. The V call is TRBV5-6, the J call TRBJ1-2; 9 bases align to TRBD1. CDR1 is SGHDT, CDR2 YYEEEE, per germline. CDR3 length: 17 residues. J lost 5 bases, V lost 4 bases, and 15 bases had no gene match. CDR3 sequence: CASSPDRGASNYYGYTF. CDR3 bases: TGTGCCAGCAGCCCCGACAGGGGGGCCTCTAACTATTATGGCTACACCTTC.

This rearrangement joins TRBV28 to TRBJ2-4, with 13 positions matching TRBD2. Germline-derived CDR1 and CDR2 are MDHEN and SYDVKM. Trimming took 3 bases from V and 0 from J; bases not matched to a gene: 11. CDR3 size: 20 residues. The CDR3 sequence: CASSFWVRTSGSLAKNIQYF. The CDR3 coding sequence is TGTGCCAGCAGTTTCTGGGTTCGGACTAGCGGGAGCCTAGCCAAAAACATTCAGTACTTC.

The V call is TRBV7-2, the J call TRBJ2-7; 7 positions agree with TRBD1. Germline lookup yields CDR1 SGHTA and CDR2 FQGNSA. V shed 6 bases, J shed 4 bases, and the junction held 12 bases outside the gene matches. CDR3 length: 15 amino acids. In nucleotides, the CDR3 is TGTGCCAGCAGACCGAGCCCGGGACAGCAATACGAGCAGTACTTC. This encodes CASRPSPGQQYEQYF.

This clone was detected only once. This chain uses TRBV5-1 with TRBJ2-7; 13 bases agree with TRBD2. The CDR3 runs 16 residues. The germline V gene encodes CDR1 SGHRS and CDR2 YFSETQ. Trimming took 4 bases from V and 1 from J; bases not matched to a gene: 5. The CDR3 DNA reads TGCGCCAGCAGCGCCGGACTAGCGGGGGTATCCTACGAGCAGTACTTC. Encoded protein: CASSAGLAGVSYEQYF.

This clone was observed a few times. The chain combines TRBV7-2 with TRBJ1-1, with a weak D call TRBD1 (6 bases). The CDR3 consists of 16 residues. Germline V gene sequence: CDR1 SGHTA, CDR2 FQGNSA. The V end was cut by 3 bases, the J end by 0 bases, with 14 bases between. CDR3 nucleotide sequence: TGTGCCAGCAGCTTTTATACCGGGACACTGAACACTGAAGCTTTCTTT. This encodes CASSFYTGTLNTEAFF.

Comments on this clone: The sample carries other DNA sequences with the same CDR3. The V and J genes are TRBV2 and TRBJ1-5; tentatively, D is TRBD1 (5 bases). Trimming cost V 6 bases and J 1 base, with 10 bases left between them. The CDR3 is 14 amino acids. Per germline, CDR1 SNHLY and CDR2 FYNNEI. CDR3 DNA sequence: TGTGCCAGCAGCCCAGGGTCCAGCAATCAGCCCCAGCATTTT. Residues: CASSPGSSNQPQHF. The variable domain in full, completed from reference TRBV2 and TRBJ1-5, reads EPEVTQTPSHQVTQMGQEVILRCVPISNHLYFYWYRQILGQKVEFLVSFYNNEISEKSEIFDDQFSVERPDGSNFTLKIRSTKLEDSAMYFCASSPGSSNQPQHFGDGTRLSIL.

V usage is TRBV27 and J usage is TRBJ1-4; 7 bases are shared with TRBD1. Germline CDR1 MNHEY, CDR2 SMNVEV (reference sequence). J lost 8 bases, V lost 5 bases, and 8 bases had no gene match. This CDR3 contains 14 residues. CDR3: CASSSRGGGEKLFF. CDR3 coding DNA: TGTGCCAGCAGTAGTAGAGGGGGCGGCGAAAAACTGTTTTTT.

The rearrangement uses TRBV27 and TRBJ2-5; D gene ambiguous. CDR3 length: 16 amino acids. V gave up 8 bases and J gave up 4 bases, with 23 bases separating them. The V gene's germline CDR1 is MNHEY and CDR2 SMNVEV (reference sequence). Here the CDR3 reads CASADRLVDGLETQYF. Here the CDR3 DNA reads TGTGCCAGCGCCGACCGACTTGTCGATGGGTTAGAGACCCAGTACTTC.

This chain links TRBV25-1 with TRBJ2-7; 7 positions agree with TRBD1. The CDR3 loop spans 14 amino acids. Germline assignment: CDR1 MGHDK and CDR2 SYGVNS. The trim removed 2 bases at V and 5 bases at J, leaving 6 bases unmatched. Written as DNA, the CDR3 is TGTGCCAGCAGTGAACAGACAGGGAACCACGAGCAGTACTTC. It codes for CASSEQTGNHEQYF.

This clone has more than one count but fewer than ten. The CDR3 DNA reads as TGTGCCAGCAGTGACGGGACTAGCGGGCCAGATACGCAGTATTTT. The encoded protein is CASSDGTSGPDTQYF. This rearrangement joins TRBV6-4 to TRBJ2-3; 12 nucleotides line up with TRBD2. This CDR3 is 15 amino acids long. V trimming: 2 bases; J trimming: 4 bases; junction bases outside the gene matches: 1. Germline CDR1 is MRHNA and CDR2 is SNTAGT.

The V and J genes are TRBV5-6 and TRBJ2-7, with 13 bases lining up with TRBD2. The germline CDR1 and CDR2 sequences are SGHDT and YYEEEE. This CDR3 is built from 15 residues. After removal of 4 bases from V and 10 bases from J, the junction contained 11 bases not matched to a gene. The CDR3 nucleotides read TGTGCCAGCAGCCCAGGCACTAGCGGGGGGGCAGATCAGTACTTC. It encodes CASSPGTSGGADQYF.

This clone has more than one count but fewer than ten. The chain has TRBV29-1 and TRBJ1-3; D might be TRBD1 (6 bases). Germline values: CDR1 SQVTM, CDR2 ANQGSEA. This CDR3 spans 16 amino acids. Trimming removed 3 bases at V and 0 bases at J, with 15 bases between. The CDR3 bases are TGCAGCGTTGACTCCCGACAGGAGAGCTCTGGAAACACCATATATTTT. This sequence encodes CSVDSRQESSGNTIYF.

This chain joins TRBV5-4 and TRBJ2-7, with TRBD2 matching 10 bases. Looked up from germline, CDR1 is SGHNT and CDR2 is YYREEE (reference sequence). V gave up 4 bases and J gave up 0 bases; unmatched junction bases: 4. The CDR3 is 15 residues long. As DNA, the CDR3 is TGTGCCAGCAGCCCGATAGCGGGAGGCTCCTACGAGCAGTACTTC. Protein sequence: CASSPIAGGSYEQYF. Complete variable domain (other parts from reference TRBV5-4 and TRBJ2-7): ETGVTQSPTHLIKTRGQQVTLRCSSQSGHNTVSWYQQALGQGPQFIFQYYREEENGRGNFPPRFSGLQFPNYSSELNVNALELDDSALYLCASSPIAGGSYEQYFGPGTRLTVT.

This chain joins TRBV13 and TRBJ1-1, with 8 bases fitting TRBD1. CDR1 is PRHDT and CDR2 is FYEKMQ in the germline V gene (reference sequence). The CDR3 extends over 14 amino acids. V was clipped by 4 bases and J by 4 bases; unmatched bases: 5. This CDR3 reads CASSSRDRGTEAFF. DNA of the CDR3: TGTGCCAGCAGCTCCCGCGACAGGGGCACTGAAGCTTTCTTT.

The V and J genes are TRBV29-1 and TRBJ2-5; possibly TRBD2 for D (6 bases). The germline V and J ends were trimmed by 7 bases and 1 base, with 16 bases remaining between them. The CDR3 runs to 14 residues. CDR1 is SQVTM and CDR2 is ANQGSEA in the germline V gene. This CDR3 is CSGREHVSQETQYF. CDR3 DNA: TGCAGCGGCCGGGAGCACGTCTCCCAAGAGACCCAGTACTTC.

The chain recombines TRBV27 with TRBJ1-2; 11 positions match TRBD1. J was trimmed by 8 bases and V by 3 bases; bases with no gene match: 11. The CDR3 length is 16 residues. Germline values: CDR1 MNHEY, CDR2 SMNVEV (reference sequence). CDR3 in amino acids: CASSFTRTGGGVGYTF. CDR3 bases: TGTGCCAGCAGTTTCACTCGGACAGGGGGCGGAGTAGGCTACACCTTC.

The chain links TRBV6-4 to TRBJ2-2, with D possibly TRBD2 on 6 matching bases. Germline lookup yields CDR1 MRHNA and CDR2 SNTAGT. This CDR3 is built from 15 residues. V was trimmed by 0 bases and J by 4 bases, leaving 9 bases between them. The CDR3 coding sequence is TGTGCCAGCAGTGACTCGCACGGGGGCACCGGGGAGCTGTTTTTT. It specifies CASSDSHGGTGELFF.